One and the same sample provided the 28 T cell receptor beta chains below, sequenced in a study of T cells in localized non-small cell lung cancer. Data came from immunoSEQ multiplex PCR; TCRdb stores just in-frame clones and leaves some out. The profile shows 45,000 to 55,000 clones, roughly 80% of them singletons. This specimen was peripheral blood, taken before any cancer treatment. The receptors come from a man aged 40 to 69 with stage I squamous cell lung carcinoma.

This rearrangement joins TRBV7-2 to TRBJ2-1, with D perhaps matching TRBD2 (6 bases). This CDR3 region has 13 residues. Trimming took off 5 bases at V and 11 bases at J, with 16 bases between the two ends. The germline V gene has CDR1 SGHTA and CDR2 FQGNSA. CDR3 DNA: TGTGCCAGCAGCCGGGACTCCCCTACGCAGCAGTTCTTC. Translating gives CASSRDSPTQQFF.

The rearrangement joins TRBV18 to TRBJ2-7; D possibly corresponds to TRBD1 (6 bases). The CDR3 spans 13 residues. Germline V lookup: CDR1 KGHSH, CDR2 LQKENI. Trimming took 4 bases from V and 6 from J, leaving 13 bases between them. The CDR3: CASSQEPTGEQYF. The CDR3 coding sequence is TGTGCCAGCTCACAAGAGCCGACAGGCGAGCAGTACTTC.

The rearrangement uses TRBV5-1 and TRBJ2-7, with TRBD2 matching over 14 bases. The J segment lost 7 bases and the V segment lost 4 bases, leaving 7 bases of the junction unmatched. The CDR3 consists of 15 residues. In germline, CDR1 is SGHRS, CDR2 YFSETQ. The CDR3 is CASSTGLAGGLEQYF. The CDR3 DNA reads TGCGCCAGCAGCACCGGACTAGCGGGGGGCCTGGAGCAGTACTTC.

The chain employs TRBV11-2 and TRBJ2-7, with D tentatively TRBD2 (5 bases). CDR3 length equals 19 residues. V gave up 1 base and J gave up 0 bases, with 22 bases separating them. Germline V gene lookup returns CDR1 SGHAT and CDR2 FQNNGV. The CDR3 is CASSLGPPTTDSSSYEQYF. CDR3 DNA: TGTGCCAGCAGCTTAGGTCCCCCGACGACGGACTCAAGCTCCTACGAGCAGTACTTC.

The genes are TRBV19 and TRBJ2-2, with TRBD1 identical over 7 bases. CDR3 size: 16 residues. Germline trimming cut 10 bases from V and 2 bases from J; bases unmatched to any gene: 13. Germline V gene lookup returns CDR1 LNHDA and CDR2 SQIVND (reference sequence). CDR3 bases: TGTGCCACCCGACAGGGTCCCAACATAAACACCGGGGAGCTGTTTTTT. Its protein product is CATRQGPNINTGELFF.

Note on this clone: One end of the junction varies from germline; a read error may be responsible. The rearrangement uses TRBV7-7 and TRBJ2-7; the D gene is possibly TRBD1 (5 bases). Germline assignment: CDR1 SSHAT and CDR2 FNYEAQ (reference sequence). This CDR3 region has 14 residues. For the CDR3, the DNA is TGTGCTAGCAGCTCAGGGAACGGCAACTACGAGCAGTACTTC. Its translation: CASSSGNGNYEQYF.

J is TRBJ2-5 and V is TRBV7-2; D gene ambiguous. CDR1 and CDR2 from the germline V gene are SGHTA and FQGNSA. V was clipped by 5 bases and J by 5 bases, with 9 bases between them. The CDR3 has 12 amino acids. The CDR3 loop is CASSGLLETQYF. CDR3 DNA sequence: TGTGCCAGCAGCGGCCTGTTGGAGACCCAGTACTTC.

This sequence joins TRBV18 and TRBJ1-2; perhaps TRBD1 as D (6 bases). This CDR3 is built from 15 residues. Germline values: CDR1 KGHSH, CDR2 LQKENI. Between the trimmed V and J ends, which lost 2 bases and 2 bases, there was a span of 12 bases. The CDR3 nucleotides read TGTGCCAGCTCACCATCCGGGGGCGGAAACTATGGCTACACCTTC. Its translation: CASSPSGGGNYGYTF.

The chain links TRBV5-1 to TRBJ1-1; 12 nucleotides line up with TRBD1. The CDR3 runs to 15 residues. The germline V gene encodes CDR1 SGHRS and CDR2 YFSETQ. With V trimmed by 0 bases and J by 6 bases, 3 bases remained unmatched. CDR3 loop: CASSLAGTGGAEAFF. DNA of the CDR3: TGCGCCAGCAGCTTGGCCGGGACAGGGGGCGCTGAAGCTTTCTTT.

V is TRBV4-2 and J is TRBJ1-2, with D possibly matching TRBD1 (5 bases). CDR3 size: 13 residues. V gave up 0 bases and J gave up 7 bases, with 9 bases separating them. The germline V gene encodes CDR1 LGHNA and CDR2 YNFKEQ. As DNA, the CDR3 is TGTGCCAGCAGCCAAGAAACAAGGGGTGGCTACACCTTC. It translates to CASSQETRGGYTF.

This sequence joins TRBV7-9 and TRBJ1-2, with D possibly matching TRBD1 (5 bases). V was trimmed by 1 base and J by 8 bases, leaving 17 bases between them. Germline CDR1 is SEHNR and CDR2 is FQNEAQ (reference sequence). The CDR3 extends over 15 amino acids. The CDR3 DNA reads as TGTGCCAGCAGCTTAGGCCCAGGGTCGGATTACGGCTACACCTTC. Protein product: CASSLGPGSDYGYTF. Together with reference TRBV7-9 and TRBJ1-2, the CDR3 gives the full variable domain: DTGVSQNPRHKITKRGQNVTFRCDPISEHNRLYWYRQTLGQGPEFLTYFQNEAQLEKSRLLSDRFSAERPKGSFSTLEIQRTEQGDSAMYLCASSLGPGSDYGYTFGSGTRLTVV.

This chain links TRBV30 with TRBJ2-5; no definite D call. The CDR3 sequence is 12 residues long. Trimming removed 3 bases at V and 2 bases at J, with 7 bases between. Germline assignment: CDR1 GTSNPN and CDR2 SVGIG (reference sequence). In DNA form, the CDR3 reads TGTGCCTGGAGCCTTATTCAAGAGACCCAGTACTTC. This sequence encodes CAWSLIQETQYF.

V usage is TRBV6-6 and J usage is TRBJ2-7; the D is unclear. With 6 bases removed from V and 0 bases from J, the gap between germline ends came to 15 bases. CDR1 MNHNY and CDR2 SVGAGI come from the germline V gene (reference sequence). The CDR3 extends over 15 amino acids. The CDR3 loop is CASREGPSSSYEQYF. The CDR3 bases are TGTGCCAGCAGAGAAGGACCGAGTAGCTCCTACGAGCAGTACTTC.

This clone was picked up a small number of times. This chain links TRBV29-1 with TRBJ2-3; no reliable D call. The CDR3 consists of 13 residues. CDR1 and CDR2 from the germline V gene are SQVTM and ANQGSEA. Trimming removed 6 bases at V and 1 base at J, with 11 bases between. This CDR3 is CSVRETGTDTQYF. The CDR3 DNA is TGCAGCGTACGCGAAACAGGCACAGATACGCAGTATTTT.

This clone has a handful of counts. One end of the junction does not line up with germline, which may come from a read error. The chain recombines TRBV10-3 with TRBJ1-1, with a tentative D call TRBD1 (6 bases). CDR3 size: 13 residues. Germline V gives CDR1 ENHRY, CDR2 SYGVKD. The CDR3 sequence: CASSYQGSTEAFF. Written as DNA, the CDR3 is TGTGCCAGCAGTTACCAGGGGAGCACTGAAGCTTTCTTT.

The chain carries TRBV5-5 and TRBJ2-3, with D uncertain. Germline CDR1 SGHKS, CDR2 YYEKEE (reference sequence). The CDR3 loop spans 14 amino acids. The V end lost 2 bases, the J end lost 2 bases, and 9 bases lay between the germline ends. In DNA form, the CDR3 reads TGTGCCAGCAGCTTTGATAGCCCCACAGATACGCAGTATTTT. It translates to CASSFDSPTDTQYF.

This clone has a handful of counts. The chain links TRBV13 to TRBJ1-5; D gene uncertain. Germline V gene lookup returns CDR1 PRHDT and CDR2 FYEKMQ (reference sequence). This CDR3 has 14 amino acids. Trimming left V 0 bases short and J 10 bases short, with 13 bases between. The CDR3 bases are TGTGCCAGCAGCTTAGGCGGGGATGCCGTCCCCCAGCATTTT. It codes for CASSLGGDAVPQHF.

The rearrangement joins TRBV7-9 to TRBJ2-7, with 9 bases matching TRBD1. The CDR3 extends over 15 amino acids. Germline V gives CDR1 SEHNR, CDR2 FQNEAQ (reference sequence). Trimming at V came to 6 bases and at J to 2 bases, leaving 8 bases not matched to a gene. The CDR3 loop is CASSSDRGGPYEQYF. The CDR3, as DNA: TGTGCCAGCAGTTCCGACAGGGGGGGCCCCTACGAGCAGTACTTC.

The chain recombines TRBV18 with TRBJ2-1, with 11 bases fitting TRBD1. CDR1 KGHSH and CDR2 LQKENI come from the germline V gene. The CDR3 extends over 16 amino acids. V lost 5 bases and J lost 4; bases outside the gene matches: 7. The CDR3 DNA sequence: TGTGCCAGCTCAAGAGCCGGGACAGGGGGGTACAATGAGCAGTTCTTC. This sequence encodes CASSRAGTGGYNEQFF.

The chain joins TRBV4-1 to TRBJ1-1; the D is unclear. The germline V gene has CDR1 MGHRA and CDR2 YSYEKL. V lost 1 base, J lost 0 bases, and 6 bases lay in between. The length of the CDR3 is 14 residues. This CDR3 is CASSQGSMNTEAFF. As DNA, the CDR3 is TGCGCCAGCAGCCAAGGGAGCATGAACACTGAAGCTTTCTTT.

The CDR3 is CASSPALGEQYF. CDR3 DNA sequence: TGCGCCAGCAGCCCAGCTCTCGGAGAGCAGTACTTC. V is TRBV5-1 and J is TRBJ2-7; D not certain. Germline values: CDR1 SGHRS, CDR2 YFSETQ. V lost 4 bases and J 7 bases, leaving 12 bases between the germline ends. The CDR3 sequence is 12 residues long.

The chain couples TRBV6-4 to TRBJ1-2; 8 positions match TRBD1. V was pared by 5 bases and J by 8 bases, with 7 bases of the junction left unmatched. Germline loops: CDR1 MRHNA, CDR2 SNTAGT. This CDR3 has 13 residues. The CDR3 spells CASSLGTGSGYTF. CDR3 nucleotide sequence: TGTGCCAGCAGTCTTGGGACAGGCTCGGGCTACACCTTC.

The rearrangement uses TRBV11-2 and TRBJ2-5; TRBD2 aligns across 9 bases. The germline CDR1 and CDR2 sequences are SGHAT and FQNNGV. This CDR3 has 17 amino acids. Unmatched junction bases numbered 7, after V lost 0 bases and J lost 2 bases. As DNA, the CDR3 is TGTGCCAGCAGCTTAGAATCCCTTAGCGGGGGTCAAGAGACCCAGTACTTC. This encodes CASSLESLSGGQETQYF.

The rearrangement joins TRBV18 to TRBJ2-6; D may be TRBD1 (6 bases). The CDR3 covers 20 residues. V was clipped by 6 bases and J by 0 bases, with 24 bases between them. Germline CDR1 reads KGHSH; CDR2 reads LQKENI. CDR3 amino acids: CASSLSTGSILNSGANVLTF. CDR3 nucleotides: TGTGCCAGCTCTCTCTCGACAGGTTCCATCCTCAACTCTGGGGCCAACGTCCTGACTTTC.

This clone appeared a single time. The rearrangement joins TRBV7-2 to TRBJ2-7; D possibly corresponds to TRBD2 (5 bases). Looked up from germline, CDR1 is SGHTA and CDR2 is FQGNSA. This CDR3 spans 12 amino acids. V lost 3 bases to trimming and J lost 4 bases, with 7 bases between them. The CDR3: CASSLRGYEQYF. Here the CDR3 DNA reads TGTGCCAGCAGCTTGAGAGGGTACGAGCAGTACTTC.

The chain employs TRBV5-4 and TRBJ2-2; D is unclear. The germline V gene encodes CDR1 SGHNT and CDR2 YYREEE (reference sequence). The CDR3 loop spans 15 amino acids. Trimming cost V 4 bases and J 6 bases, with 16 bases left between them. For the CDR3, the DNA is TGTGCCAGCAGCACCGGCGGTGGTTCCGCCGGGGAGCTGTTTTTT. It is translated as CASSTGGGSAGELFF. Full variable domain (rest looked up from reference TRBV5-4 and TRBJ2-2): ETGVTQSPTHLIKTRGQQVTLRCSSQSGHNTVSWYQQALGQGPQFIFQYYREEENGRGNFPPRFSGLQFPNYSSELNVNALELDDSALYLCASSTGGGSAGELFFGEGSRLTVL.

This rearrangement joins TRBV7-8 to TRBJ1-4; weak D call: TRBD1 (6 bases). CDR3 length: 18 residues. The V and J ends lost 3 bases and 0 bases respectively, with 17 bases between them. From germline, CDR1 is SGHVS and CDR2 FQNEAQ. The CDR3 protein is CASSLQGTTLSTNEKLFF. The CDR3 nucleotides read TGTGCCAGCAGCTTGCAGGGGACTACTCTTTCAACTAATGAAAAACTGTTTTTT.

The rearrangement uses TRBV6-5 and TRBJ1-4; D is perhaps TRBD1 (5 bases). CDR1 is MNHEY, CDR2 SVGAGI, per germline. The V end was cut by 6 bases, the J end by 2 bases, with 13 bases between. This CDR3 is built from 15 residues. The DNA for the CDR3 is TGTGCCAGCAGCCGGTCCCAGGGTACTAATGAAAAACTGTTTTTT. Amino acid sequence: CASSRSQGTNEKLFF.